This T cell receptor beta chain originates from a study of graft-versus-host responses after intestinal transplantation. The wider study: Multivisceral, liver-intestinal, or isolated intestinal transplants were received by the recipients. Recipients across the board were started on anti-thymocyte globulin induction, then kept on tacrolimus and steroids for roughly 3 years. Study-wide findings and caveats: GvH clones detected in recipient marrow included some appearing first in ileum or blood.

This CDR3 has 16 amino acids. Germline assignment: CDR1 LGHNA and CDR2 YNFKEQ. The V end lost 10 bases, the J end lost 2 bases, and 23 bases lay between the germline ends. This table comes from immunoSEQ multiplex PCR, and its TCRdb copy is limited to in-frame clones, with some not included. The table includes approximately 78,000 clones, more than 75% detected once. In regard to this clone: Its specificity is unknown.

Sequencing used unstimulated CD8+ T cells sorted from spleen or lymph node cells, obtained before transplant. This sequence was found in a human donor who was the organ donor for an intestinal transplant. The V call is TRBV4-2, the J call TRBJ2-5; a possible D gene is TRBD2 (6 bases). The CDR3 sequence: CATKESAGTSQETQYF. DNA of the CDR3: TGTGCCACCAAGGAGTCGGCCGGGACTTCTCAAGAGACCCAGTACTTC.